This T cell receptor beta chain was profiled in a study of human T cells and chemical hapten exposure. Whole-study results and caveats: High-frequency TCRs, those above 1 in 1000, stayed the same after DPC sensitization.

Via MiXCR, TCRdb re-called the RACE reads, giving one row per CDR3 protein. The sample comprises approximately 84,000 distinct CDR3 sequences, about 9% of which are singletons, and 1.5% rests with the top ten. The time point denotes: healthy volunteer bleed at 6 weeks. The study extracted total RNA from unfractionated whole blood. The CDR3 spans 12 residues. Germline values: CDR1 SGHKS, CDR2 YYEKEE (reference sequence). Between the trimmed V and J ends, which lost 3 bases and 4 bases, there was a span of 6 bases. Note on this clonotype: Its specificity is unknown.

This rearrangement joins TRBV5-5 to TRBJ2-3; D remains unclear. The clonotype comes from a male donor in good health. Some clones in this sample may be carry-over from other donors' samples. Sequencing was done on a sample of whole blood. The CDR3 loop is CASSWGADTQYF. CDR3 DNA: TGTGCCAGCAGCTGGGGTGCAGATACGCAGTATTTT.